What follows are 7 T cell receptor beta chains derived from one specimen sequenced in a study of OX40 agonist ivuxolimab in advanced cancers. The table came from immunoSEQ multiplex PCR; TCRdb's copy has only in-frame clones and leaves some out. This sample yields approximately 34,000 clones, of which under 90% are seen a single time; 1.3% to 1.5% belongs to the top ten. The input for sequencing was CD4+ or CD8+ T cells sorted from blood, taken in a trial of the OX40 agonist ivuxolimab. All receptors come from an adult with an advanced solid tumor such as melanoma, head and neck, liver or kidney cancer.

In its sample, this clone was seen once. The chain joins TRBV4-1 to TRBJ2-1; 9 nucleotides align to TRBD2. The trim removed 4 bases at V and 5 bases at J, leaving 9 bases unmatched. The V gene's germline CDR1 is MGHRA and CDR2 YSYEKL. This CDR3 is built from 16 residues. The CDR3 protein is CASSPLDLAGNNEQFF. The CDR3 nucleotides read TGCGCCAGCAGCCCTCTTGACCTAGCGGGGAACAATGAGCAGTTCTTC.

The J gene is TRBJ2-2, the V gene TRBV2; 10 bases match TRBD1. Germline V gene data show CDR1 as SNHLY and CDR2 as FYNNEI. CDR3 length: 15 amino acids. With V trimmed by 5 bases and J by 1 base, 1 base remained unmatched. The CDR3 region is CASSRDRGNTGELFF. CDR3 DNA sequence: TGTGCCAGCAGTAGGGACAGGGGGAACACCGGGGAGCTGTTTTTT.

This sequence joins TRBV6-1 and TRBJ1-2; D call uncertain. From germline, CDR1 is MNHNS and CDR2 SASEGT. This CDR3 spans 13 amino acids. Trimming took off 2 bases at V and 8 bases at J, with 12 bases between the two ends. DNA for the CDR3: TGTGCCAGCAGTGAACTGAGGGAGGGCGGCTACACCTTC. It yields the protein CASSELREGGYTF.

V gene TRBV2 combines with J gene TRBJ2-7; TRBD2 might be the D (5 bases). V was shortened by 4 bases and J by 3 bases, with 10 bases between the two germline ends. The CDR3 consists of 13 residues. The germline V gene has CDR1 SNHLY and CDR2 FYNNEI. CDR3 sequence (DNA): TGTGCCAGCAGTGGGACCGGAGGCTACGAGCAGTACTTC. This codes for CASSGTGGYEQYF.

The chain has TRBV4-3 and TRBJ1-5, with a tentative D call TRBD1 (6 bases). Germline assignment: CDR1 LGHNA and CDR2 YSLEER. Trimming pared 4 bases from V and 4 bases from J, leaving 14 bases between. This CDR3 contains 15 residues. CDR3 DNA: TGCGCCAGCAGCCCCGTTCCAGGGGCAAATCAGCCCCAGCATTTT. Protein: CASSPVPGANQPQHF.

J is TRBJ1-1 and V is TRBV20-1, with D unresolved. Germline lookup yields CDR1 DFQATT and CDR2 SNEGSKA (reference sequence). Trimming stripped 1 base from V and 2 bases from J, with 2 bases between. The length of the CDR3 is 11 residues. The CDR3, as DNA: TGCAGTGCTAGAGGAAACACTGAAGCTTTCTTT. This encodes CSARGNTEAFF.

This sequence joins TRBV5-1 and TRBJ2-3; 8 bases match TRBD2. The CDR3 totals 16 residues. The V segment lost 0 bases and the J segment 1 base; nucleotides outside the gene matches: 4. CDR1 is SGHRS and CDR2 is YFSETQ in the germline V gene. The CDR3: CASSLAGTSRTDTQYF. The CDR3 DNA sequence: TGCGCCAGCAGCTTGGCAGGGACTAGTCGCACAGATACGCAGTATTTT.